The present TCR beta chain was sequenced within a study of cytomegalovirus exposure and HLA in healthy donors. Regarding the study as a whole: The listing of 160 or so TCR beta chains classed them as cytomegalovirus-associated. Sequencing depth roughly uniform across donors was assumed in presence/absence analyses.

This clone was seen more than once but under ten times. What it recognizes is unknown. Researchers ran the PCR with 60 Vbeta and 13 Jbeta primers. Libraries were prepared by immunoSEQ multiplex PCR; TCRdb keeps only in-frame clonotypes and omits some of them. Of roughly 120,000 clones in the sample, 74% were seen once. The V gene end was trimmed by 6 bases and the J gene end by 4 bases; junction bases not matched to a gene: 4. Germline V CDR1 and CDR2: LNHDA, SQIVND (reference sequence). This CDR3 is 13 amino acids long. The V call is TRBV19, the J call TRBJ2-7; TRBD1 matches at 9 bases. What was sequenced was PBMCs. The source is a woman in her forties or fifties in good health and CMV-seropositive. CDR3 sequence: CASSTTGGYEQYF. The CDR3 DNA follows: TGTGCCAGTAGCACGACAGGGGGTTACGAGCAGTACTTC.